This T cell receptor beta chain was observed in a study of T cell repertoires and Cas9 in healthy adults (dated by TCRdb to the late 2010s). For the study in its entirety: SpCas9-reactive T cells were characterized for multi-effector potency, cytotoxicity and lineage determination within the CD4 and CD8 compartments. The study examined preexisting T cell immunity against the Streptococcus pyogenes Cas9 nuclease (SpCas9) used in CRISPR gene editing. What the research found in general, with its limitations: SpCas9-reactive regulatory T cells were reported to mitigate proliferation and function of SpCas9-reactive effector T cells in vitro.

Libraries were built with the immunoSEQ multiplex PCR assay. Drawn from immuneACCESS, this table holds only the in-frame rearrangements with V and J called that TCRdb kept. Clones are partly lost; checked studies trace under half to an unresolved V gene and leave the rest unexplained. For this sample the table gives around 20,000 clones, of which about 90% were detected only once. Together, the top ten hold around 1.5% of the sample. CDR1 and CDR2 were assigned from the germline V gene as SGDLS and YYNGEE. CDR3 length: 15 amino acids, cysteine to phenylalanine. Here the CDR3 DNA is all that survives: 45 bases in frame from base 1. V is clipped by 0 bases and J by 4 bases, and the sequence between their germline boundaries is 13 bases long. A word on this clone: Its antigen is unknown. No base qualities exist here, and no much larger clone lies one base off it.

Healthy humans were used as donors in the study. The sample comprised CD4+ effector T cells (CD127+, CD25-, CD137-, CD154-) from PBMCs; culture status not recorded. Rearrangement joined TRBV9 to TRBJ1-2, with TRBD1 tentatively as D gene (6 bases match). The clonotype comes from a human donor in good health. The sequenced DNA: TGTGCCAGCAGCGTAGCGTCCGGGGGCAGCTATGGCTACACCTTC. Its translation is CASSVASGGSYGYTF.